Listed below are T cell receptor beta chains from one sample, sequenced in a study of T-cell reconstitution after alpha-beta-depleted transplantation in children. TCRdb called the PCR reads again in MiXCR, with one record for every CDR3 protein. The data hold around 600,000 distinct CDR3 sequences, with approximately 10% observed a single time. The starting material was PBMCs from the stem cell graft donor, obtained from the stem cell graft. The receptor set was obtained from a human donor who donated a stem cell graft to a child with acute myeloid leukemia. CDR3s include the opening cysteine and the closing phenylalanine or tryptophan. The order of the fields is J gene, V gene, D gene, clone size, CDR3 DNA, CDR3 protein. D genes are given only for firm matches. The size entry is marked missing in some rows and otherwise reads once, few, many or a size class.

TRBJ2-7,TRBV5-4,TRBD2,.,TGTGCCAGCAGCTCTGGGCCGCTAGCGGGAAGGGGCTACGAGCAGTACTTC,CASSSGPLAGRGYEQYF
TRBJ1-1,TRBV28,.,.,TGTGCCAGCAGTTTATTCGATTTGATTGTGAACACTGAAGCTTTCTTT,CASSLFDLIVNTEAFF
TRBJ2-1,TRBV29-1,.,many,TGCAGCGTTGTAGGGCAGGGCAATGAGCAGTTCTTC,CSVVGQGNEQFF
TRBJ1-5,TRBV20-1,.,few,TGCAGTGCTATAGTCCAGGGTGGCAATCAGCCCCAGCATTTT,CSAIVQGGNQPQHF
TRBJ1-5,TRBV20-1,TRBD1,few,TGCAGTGCCGGACAGGAGTATCGGCCCCAGCATTTT,CSAGQEYRPQHF
TRBJ2-6,TRBV20-1,.,.,TGCAGTGCTAGCAGACACTCTGGGGCCAACGTCCTGACTTTC,CSASRHSGANVLTF
TRBJ2-7,TRBV7-2,TRBD1,.,TGTGCCAGCAGCCAGGGACAGAGCTACGAGCAGTACTTC,CASSQGQSYEQYF
TRBJ2-2,TRBV5-5,TRBD2,few,TGTGCCAGCAGCTTCCGGGTAGCGGGAGTCGGCGGGGAGCTGTTTTTT,CASSFRVAGVGGELFF
TRBJ2-7,TRBV9,TRBD1,.,TGTGCCAGCAGCGCCCCGGGACAGAGTTACGAGCAGTACTTC,CASSAPGQSYEQYF
TRBJ2-1,TRBV20-1,TRBD2,many,TGCAGTGCTAGTGATCGAGCGGGATCAGGCAATGAGCAGTTCTTC,CSASDRAGSGNEQFF
TRBJ2-1,TRBV5-1,TRBD2,few,TGCGCCAGCAGCTTGGCCGCGGGAGTCGCCTACAATGAGCAGTTCTTC,CASSLAAGVAYNEQFF
TRBJ2-5,TRBV4-2,.,few,TGTGCCAGCAGCCCTGCGTGGGCGGCCCCCGGGCAAGAGACCCAGTACTTC,CASSPAWAAPGQETQYF
TRBJ2-1,TRBV28,.,.,TGTGCCAGCAGTCTCCCATCGGGACGCGGGGAGCAGTTCTTC,CASSLPSGRGEQFF
TRBJ1-5,TRBV5-1,.,few,TGCGCCAGCAGCTGGGGAACGGAGGGGGGTGGATCTCAGCCCCAGCATTTT,CASSWGTEGGGSQPQHF
TRBJ1-2,TRBV27,TRBD1,.,TGTGCCAGCAGTTTCCTACAGGGGGCGTACTATGGCTACACCTTC,CASSFLQGAYYGYTF
TRBJ2-1,TRBV2,.,many,TGTGCCAGCAGCCGGGACGCTGGCAATGAGCAGTTCTTC,CASSRDAGNEQFF
TRBJ2-7,TRBV15,.,many,TGTGCCACCAGCAGAGATGACAGCCCGTGGGTCTTC,CATSRDDSPWVF
TRBJ2-2,TRBV28,TRBD1,.,TGTGCCAGCAGTTCGATCAGGACAGGGTCCGCCGGGGAGCTGTTTTTT,CASSSIRTGSAGELFF
TRBJ2-7,TRBV5-1,TRBD1,many,TGCGCCAGCAGCCGTGGACAGGGGGTCTCCTACGAGCAGTACTTC,CASSRGQGVSYEQYF
TRBJ2-5,TRBV10-3,.,.,TGTGCCATCAGTGAGACAGGGCAGCAAGAGACCCAGTACTTC,CAISETGQQETQYF
TRBJ2-7,TRBV4-3,.,.,TGCGCCAGCAGCCGGGAGACAGGACCCTCCTACGAGCAGTACTTC,CASSRETGPSYEQYF
TRBJ2-7,TRBV14,.,.,TGTGCCAGCAGCCAAGCGGTTCGGGGGAGAGAGCAGTACTTC,CASSQAVRGREQYF
TRBJ2-7,TRBV9,TRBD2,many,TGTGCCAGCAGCAAAGGACTAGCGGGAGTCAGCTCCTACGAGCAGTACTTC,CASSKGLAGVSSYEQYF
TRBJ2-1,TRBV29-1,.,few,TGCAGCGTTGAAGTCGGCGGGCAGTCCTACAATGAGCAGTTCTTC,CSVEVGGQSYNEQFF
TRBJ1-5,TRBV7-2,.,.,TGTGCCAGCAGTTCTAGGGGGGGCAGTCAGCCCCAGCATTTT,CASSSRGGSQPQHF
TRBJ2-7,TRBV6-5,TRBD2,.,TGTGCCAGCAGTCTACGCGGTAGCGGGAGGTCCTACGAGCAGTACTTC,CASSLRGSGRSYEQYF
TRBJ2-1,TRBV20-1,TRBD1,many,TGCAGTGCTAATGACAGGGGCCCCCAGGTCGGTCTGGGGCAGTTCTTC,CSANDRGPQVGLGQFF
TRBJ1-4,TRBV2,TRBD1,many,TGTGCCAGCAGTGGAGACTCCGACAGGGTGCCCGAAAAACTGTTTTTT,CASSGDSDRVPEKLFF
TRBJ2-1,TRBV7-8,.,few,TGTGCCAGCAGAATTAGGATTTACGACAATGAGCAGTTCTTC,CASRIRIYDNEQFF
TRBJ1-5,TRBV25-1,TRBD1,.,TGTGCCAGCAGCACCGGGACAGGGTTTCAGCCCCAGCATTTT,CASSTGTGFQPQHF
TRBJ2-3,TRBV2,TRBD2,few,TGTGCCAGCAGTCAAAGACTAGCGGGAGGTGTGAGGGGCACAGATACGCAGTATTTT,CASSQRLAGGVRGTDTQYF
TRBJ2-1,TRBV11-2,TRBD2,.,TGTGCCAGCAGCGTGAGCGGGACTCACTCCTACAATGAGCAGTTCTTC,CASSVSGTHSYNEQFF